These 24 T cell receptor beta chains originate from one sample sequenced in a study of blood T cell repertoires in COVID-19. Assay used: immunoSEQ multiplex PCR; TCRdb lists only in-frame clones, some missing. In the table there are 140,000 to 150,000 clones, approximately 89% of which are singletons. The sample comprised peripheral blood. These receptors were taken from a human donor in a cohort sampled during active COVID-19.

The gene calls are TRBV9 and TRBJ2-7; maybe TRBD2 (5 bases). The CDR3 covers 14 residues. Germline V gives CDR1 SGDLS, CDR2 YYNGEE. V was trimmed by 3 bases and J by 4 bases, leaving 14 bases between them. The CDR3 DNA follows: TGTGCCAGCAGCGCGAGGGCTATTGGGTACGAGCAGTACTTC. As protein: CASSARAIGYEQYF.

The rearrangement joins TRBV2 to TRBJ2-7, with D uncertain. Deletions cut 4 bases from V and 2 bases from J, with 6 bases between. The CDR3 has 12 amino acids. From germline, CDR1 is SNHLY and CDR2 FYNNEI. The CDR3 protein is CASSVQAYEQYF. The CDR3 DNA reads as TGTGCCAGCAGTGTCCAGGCCTACGAGCAGTACTTC. Supplemented by reference TRBV2 and TRBJ2-7, the full variable domain reads EPEVTQTPSHQVTQMGQEVILRCVPISNHLYFYWYRQILGQKVEFLVSFYNNEISEKSEIFDDQFSVERPDGSNFTLKIRSTKLEDSAMYFCASSVQAYEQYFGPGTRLTVT.

The chain employs TRBV7-2 and TRBJ2-7; the D gene is possibly TRBD2 (6 bases). The CDR3 spans 15 residues. Deletions cut 2 bases from V and 3 bases from J, with 14 bases between. CDR1 is SGHTA and CDR2 is FQGNSA in the germline V gene. CDR3 loop: CASSLLPSGVYEQYF. Written as DNA, the CDR3 is TGTGCCAGCAGCTTATTGCCCTCGGGGGTCTACGAGCAGTACTTC.

The chain carries TRBV7-9 and TRBJ1-1; the match to TRBD1 covers 10 bases. The CDR3 contains 15 residues. The germline CDR1 and CDR2 sequences are SEHNR and FQNEAQ (reference sequence). Trimming at V came to 5 bases and at J to 1 base, leaving 4 bases not matched to a gene. In DNA form, the CDR3 reads TGTGCCAGCAGCCCAGGACAGGGGGAGAACACTGAAGCTTTCTTT. It codes for CASSPGQGENTEAFF.

The rearrangement joins TRBV6-5 to TRBJ1-1; D may be TRBD1 (6 bases). This CDR3 spans 14 amino acids. Germline CDR1 reads MNHEY; CDR2 reads SVGAGI. Between the trimmed V and J ends, which lost 4 bases and 1 base, there was a span of 10 bases. CDR3 nucleotide sequence: TGTGCCAGCAGTTTGACAGGACAGAACACTGAAGCTTTCTTT. It yields the protein CASSLTGQNTEAFF.

This chain connects TRBV29-1 to TRBJ1-2; D not certain. Trimming cost V 0 bases and J 5 bases, with 16 bases left between them. Germline CDR1 is SQVTM and CDR2 is ANQGSEA. The CDR3 length is 15 residues. In nucleotides, the CDR3 is TGCAGCGTTGAAGATCCCAAAGCCTCCTTTTATGGCTACACCTTC. Translation: CSVEDPKASFYGYTF.

In DNA form, the CDR3 reads TGTGCCAGCAGCTCCGGGACTAGCGGGGGGACGCGCAATGAGCAGTTCTTC. It is translated as CASSSGTSGGTRNEQFF. J is TRBJ2-1 and V is TRBV5-4, with TRBD2 matching 15 bases. CDR3 length: 17 amino acids. Germline V gene sequence: CDR1 SGHNT, CDR2 YYREEE (reference sequence). J lost 6 bases, V lost 3 bases, and 7 bases had no gene match.

The V gene is TRBV5-6, the J gene TRBJ1-5; no definite D call. CDR1 and CDR2 from the germline V gene are SGHDT and YYEEEE. The V gene lost 0 bases and the J gene lost 3 bases, with 7 bases spanning the gap. The CDR3 contains 14 residues. Written as DNA, the CDR3 is TGTGCCAGCAGCTTGGGACACTCCAATCAGCCCCAGCATTTT. Translated: CASSLGHSNQPQHF.

The CDR3 DNA sequence: TGTGCCAGCAGCGTAGAAGCGGGGGGTACCATCTACGAGCAGTACTTC. This codes for CASSVEAGGTIYEQYF. The chain is built from TRBV9 and TRBJ2-7; TRBD2 aligns across 9 bases. V was pared by 0 bases and J by 3 bases, with 7 bases of the junction left unmatched. Germline loops: CDR1 SGDLS, CDR2 YYNGEE. The CDR3 length is 16 residues. Looking up the rest from reference TRBV9 and TRBJ2-7 gives the full variable domain: DSGVTQTPKHLITATGQRVTLRCSPRSGDLSVYWYQQSLDQGLQFLIQYYNGEERAKGNILERFSAQQFPDLHSELNLSSLELGDSALYFCASSVEAGGTIYEQYFGPGTRLTVT.

V gene TRBV9 combines with J gene TRBJ2-1, with TRBD2 as a possible D gene (6 bases). Germline V gives CDR1 SGDLS, CDR2 YYNGEE. V was trimmed by 0 bases and J by 6 bases, leaving 13 bases between them. The CDR3 runs to 15 residues. The CDR3 sequence is CASSVGRGGFNEQFF. The CDR3 coding sequence is TGTGCCAGCAGCGTAGGGCGGGGCGGATTCAATGAGCAGTTCTTC.

This clone was recorded only once. The rearrangement uses TRBV19 and TRBJ2-3, with 7 bases aligning to TRBD1. This CDR3 has 15 amino acids. Per germline, CDR1 LNHDA and CDR2 SQIVND (reference sequence). J lost 0 bases, V lost 6 bases, and 6 bases had no gene match. The DNA of the CDR3 is TGTGCCAGTAGCCTGACAGGGACAAGCACAGATACGCAGTATTTT. Amino acids: CASSLTGTSTDTQYF.

This rearrangement joins TRBV27 to TRBJ1-4, with 10 bases identical to TRBD1. This CDR3 is 16 amino acids long. Germline CDR1 reads MNHEY; CDR2 reads SMNVEV (reference sequence). The junction had 16 bases not matched to a gene; V was cut back by 11 bases and J by 7 bases. CDR3 coding DNA: TGTGCCGGGCCGGGACAGGGGTTGACCCGGGGTGAAAAACTGTTTTTT. This gives the protein CAGPGQGLTRGEKLFF. The whole variable domain, filled in from reference TRBV27 and TRBJ1-4, reads EAQVTQNPRYLITVTGKKLTVTCSQNMNHEYMSWYRQDPGLGLRQIYYSMNVEVTDKGDVPEGYKVSRKEKRNFPLILESPSPNQTSLYFCAGPGQGLTRGEKLFFGSGTQLSVL.

This clone appeared a single time. The V gene is TRBV6-5, the J gene TRBJ2-1; 12 bases map to TRBD1. The CDR3 is 15 residues long. The ends lost 6 bases at V and 4 bases at J; junction bases unmatched: 4. Germline CDR1 reads MNHEY; CDR2 reads SVGAGI. For the CDR3, the DNA is TGTGCCAGCAGGAGGGACAGGGGGCAGTACAATGAGCAGTTCTTC. Its translation is CASRRDRGQYNEQFF.

J is TRBJ1-2 and V is TRBV6-5, with 7 bases identical to TRBD1. J was trimmed by 4 bases and V by 5 bases; bases with no gene match: 10. Germline-derived CDR1 and CDR2 are MNHEY and SVGAGI. The CDR3 loop spans 15 amino acids. The CDR3 protein is CASSPRQGGIYGYTF. CDR3 coding DNA: TGTGCCAGCAGTCCCCGACAGGGCGGGATCTATGGCTACACCTTC.

V and J are TRBV7-9 and TRBJ1-4, with D possibly matching TRBD1 (5 bases). The CDR3 runs to 16 residues. The V end was cut by 5 bases, the J end by 7 bases, with 20 bases between. In germline, CDR1 is SEHNR, CDR2 FQNEAQ (reference sequence). In DNA, the CDR3 is TGTGCCAGCAGCGTTGCGGTCAGGGTGGTGGGTGAAAAACTGTTTTTT. Translating gives CASSVAVRVVGEKLFF.

This chain joins TRBV14 and TRBJ1-5; D not resolved. The germline V gene encodes CDR1 SGHDN and CDR2 FVKESK. The V gene lost 0 bases and the J gene lost 2 bases, with 2 bases spanning the gap. The CDR3 extends over 13 amino acids. CDR3 amino acids: CASSQDGNQPQHF. The DNA of the CDR3 is TGTGCCAGCAGCCAAGACGGCAATCAGCCCCAGCATTTT.

The chain couples TRBV4-2 to TRBJ1-2, with a weak D call TRBD1 (5 bases). The V and J ends lost 0 bases and 2 bases respectively, with 13 bases between them. The CDR3 length is 16 residues. Germline assignment: CDR1 LGHNA and CDR2 YNFKEQ. The CDR3 is CASSQDPDRVNYGYTF. In DNA form, the CDR3 reads TGTGCCAGCAGCCAAGATCCTGACAGAGTCAACTATGGCTACACCTTC.

The chain uses TRBV7-9 and TRBJ1-1; possibly TRBD1 for D (6 bases). V was clipped by 2 bases and J by 1 base, with 23 bases between them. The CDR3 totals 19 residues. Germline V gives CDR1 SEHNR, CDR2 FQNEAQ (reference sequence). The CDR3: CASSLQEGDDRPKNTEAFF. CDR3 bases: TGTGCCAGCAGCTTACAAGAGGGTGACGACAGGCCCAAGAACACTGAAGCTTTCTTT.

The gene calls are TRBV2 and TRBJ1-1; 9 positions match TRBD1. From germline, CDR1 is SNHLY and CDR2 FYNNEI. The CDR3 runs to 15 residues. The ends lost 3 bases at V and 2 bases at J; junction bases unmatched: 4. The chain's CDR3 is CASSDHRGLNTEAFF. The CDR3 DNA follows: TGTGCCAGCAGTGATCACAGGGGGCTCAACACTGAAGCTTTCTTT. The whole variable domain, remainder taken from reference TRBV2 and TRBJ1-1, is EPEVTQTPSHQVTQMGQEVILRCVPISNHLYFYWYRQILGQKVEFLVSFYNNEISEKSEIFDDQFSVERPDGSNFTLKIRSTKLEDSAMYFCASSDHRGLNTEAFFGQGTRLTVV.

The rearrangement links TRBV5-1 to TRBJ2-5; TRBD1 matches 7 bases. V shed 0 bases and J 2 bases; nucleotides not matched to a gene: 4. Per the germline V gene, CDR1 is SGHRS and CDR2 is YFSETQ. The CDR3 runs to 15 residues. CDR3 protein: CASSLEGTDQETQYF. The CDR3 coding sequence is TGCGCCAGCAGCTTGGAAGGGACAGATCAAGAGACCCAGTACTTC. The whole variable domain, filled in from reference TRBV5-1 and TRBJ2-5, reads KAGVTQTPRYLIKTRGQQVTLSCSPISGHRSVSWYQQTPGQGLQFLFEYFSETQRNKGNFPGRFSGRQFSNSRSEMNVSTLELGDSALYLCASSLEGTDQETQYFGPGTRLLVL.

The chain uses TRBV7-2 and TRBJ2-3, with 10 bases that match TRBD2. Trimming at V came to 7 bases and at J to 1 base, leaving 17 bases not matched to a gene. Germline CDR1 is SGHTA and CDR2 is FQGNSA. The CDR3 has 19 amino acids. The CDR3 DNA reads as TGTGCCAGCACCCCGGAAACTAGCGGGGTGTGGTGGGGCACAGATACGCAGTATTTT. Its protein is CASTPETSGVWWGTDTQYF.

This clone appeared a single time. The chain uses TRBV14 and TRBJ2-2; 9 bases are shared with TRBD1. Germline values: CDR1 SGHDN, CDR2 FVKESK. The CDR3 sequence is 16 residues long. After removal of 0 bases from V and 6 bases from J, the junction contained 5 bases not matched to a gene. The CDR3 sequence is CASSQDRDREPGELFF. The CDR3 region has the DNA TGTGCCAGCAGCCAAGATCGGGACAGGGAGCCCGGGGAGCTGTTTTTT.

The chain carries TRBV4-1 and TRBJ1-3; TRBD1 agrees at 8 bases. The V gene's germline CDR1 is MGHRA and CDR2 YSYEKL. There are 15 residues in the CDR3. The trim removed 5 bases at V and 3 bases at J, leaving 6 bases unmatched. The CDR3 sequence: CASSFDRGGGNTIYF. The CDR3 coding sequence is TGCGCCAGCAGCTTTGACAGGGGCGGTGGAAACACCATATATTTT.

The chain employs TRBV7-2 and TRBJ1-2; TRBD1 aligns across 9 bases. Per the germline V gene, CDR1 is SGHTA and CDR2 is FQGNSA. J was trimmed by 8 bases and V by 5 bases; bases with no gene match: 6. The CDR3 has 13 amino acids. CDR3 in amino acids: CASSPGTGRGYTF. Here the CDR3 DNA reads TGTGCCAGCAGCCCCGGGACAGGGCGAGGCTACACCTTC.